The sequence of this T cell receptor beta chain was determined in a study of vaccination effects on CD4 cells after COVID-19. On roughly day 10 of culture, CD4+ T cells were separated out. Clones were sequenced by immunoSEQ multiplex PCR, and TCRdb holds only the in-frame ones, with some missing. The sample has roughly 31,000 clones, about two thirds seen once. As concerns this clone: Antigen: not known.

The germline CDR1 and CDR2 sequences are SGHVS and FQNEAQ. With 1 base removed from V and 0 bases from J, the gap between germline ends came to 3 bases. The CDR3 consists of 14 residues. This TCR was recovered from a human donor who received a COVID-19 vaccine. This specimen was CD4+ T cells from PBMCs cultured without peptide, taken before COVID-19 vaccination. V and J are TRBV7-8 and TRBJ1-4; D unresolved. The CDR3 sequence is CASSLGATNEKLFF. The CDR3 region has the DNA TGTGCCAGCAGCTTAGGAGCAACTAATGAAAAACTGTTTTTT.